This T cell receptor beta chain was sequenced during a study of tumor and adjacent non-tumor tissue in lung cancer. The overall study: On average, productive TCRbeta reads reached roughly 3.9 million per sample.

Note on this clonotype: Its antigen is unknown. One end of the junction varies from germline; a read error may be responsible.

Germline CDR1 is SQVTM and CDR2 is ANQGSEA. The CDR3 totals 15 residues. RNA was extracted from bulk tissue without any cell sorting. Donors were chemotherapy-naive, newly diagnosed lung cancer surgical patients in China, August–November 2014. A modified ARM-PCR protocol with three rounds of nested PCR amplified TCRbeta. TCRdb re-called the multiplex PCR reads with MiXCR, one entry per CDR3 protein. Seen here are 69,000 or so distinct CDR3 sequences, 55% to 85% observed once, and the top ten hold about 28%. Study-wide results and limits: Compared with tumor, normal lung showed significantly lower TCR diversity.

The clonotype comes from a man between 60 and 75 years old with non-small cell lung cancer. This chain joins TRBV29-1 and TRBJ2-3, with D maybe TRBD1 (6 bases). The specimen was lung tumor tissue. This CDR3 reads CSVEVIRGVTDTQYF. The CDR3 coding sequence is TGCAGCGTTGAAGTGATCAGGGGCGTCACAGATACCCAGTATTTT.